One and the same sample provided the 30 T cell receptor beta chains below, sequenced in a study of monozygotic twins with inflammatory bowel disease. TCRdb reprocessed the 5' RACE reads and reports one entry per CDR3 protein, with no DNA. The sample includes more than 85,000 distinct CDR3 sequences. Specimen: blood. Source of these receptors: a human donor with ulcerative colitis or Crohn's disease, or a healthy co-twin of an affected twin (not recorded which).

This chain connects TRBV5-1 to TRBJ2-2. CDR1 SGHRS and CDR2 YFSETQ come from the germline V gene. This CDR3 has 14 residues. The CDR3 is CASSLTLETGELFF. Combining the CDR3 with reference TRBV5-1 and TRBJ2-2 gives the whole variable domain KAGVTQTPRYLIKTRGQQVTLSCSPISGHRSVSWYQQTPGQGLQFLFEYFSETQRNKGNFPGRFSGRQFSNSRSEMNVSTLELGDSALYLCASSLTLETGELFFGEGSRLTVL.

J is TRBJ2-1 and V is TRBV23-1. TRBV23-1 is assigned to the ORF class and has an uncertain function. The CDR3 loop spans 14 amino acids. The CDR3: CASSQSSAYNEQFF.

V usage is TRBV5-1 and J usage is TRBJ2-5; the TRBD1 assignment by TCRdb is unverifiable without DNA. This CDR3 comprises 15 residues. CDR1 is SGHRS and CDR2 is YFSETQ in the germline V gene. The CDR3 sequence is CASSLEGQNQETQYF. Combining the CDR3 with reference TRBV5-1 and TRBJ2-5 gives the whole variable domain KAGVTQTPRYLIKTRGQQVTLSCSPISGHRSVSWYQQTPGQGLQFLFEYFSETQRNKGNFPGRFSGRQFSNSRSEMNVSTLELGDSALYLCASSLEGQNQETQYFGPGTRLLVL.

The rearrangement uses TRBV5-1 and TRBJ1-4; TCRdb's assignment of TRBD1 cannot be checked, as there is no DNA. The length of the CDR3 is 15 residues. CDR1 and CDR2 from the germline V gene are SGHRS and YFSETQ. CDR3 sequence reads: CASSWMTPWSEKLFF.

The rearrangement joins TRBV12-3 or TRBV12-4 to TRBJ2-7; without DNA, the TCRdb call of TRBD1 cannot be checked. There are 15 residues in the CDR3. CDR3 sequence reads: CASSSPGQGSYEQYF.

J is TRBJ2-3 and V is TRBV7-3; there is no DNA to check the TCRdb D call of TRBD1. CDR1 is SGHTA and CDR2 is FQGTGA in the germline V gene. This CDR3 spans 13 amino acids. The CDR3 spells CASSSDPRDTQYF.

The V gene is TRBV7-2, the J gene TRBJ2-4. Looked up from germline, CDR1 is SGHTA and CDR2 is FQGNSA. This CDR3 region has 15 residues. CDR3 protein: CASRAGVLAKNMQYF.

This sequence joins TRBV5-1 and TRBJ2-1; TCRdb returns TRBD2, unconfirmable since there is no DNA. This CDR3 is 16 amino acids long. Germline V gene lookup returns CDR1 SGHRS and CDR2 YFSETQ. CDR3 protein: CASSLDSSGRANEQFF.

CDR3 region: CASSLLGAMMVQFF. This rearrangement joins TRBV27 to TRBJ2-1; TCRdb selects TRBD1, and the lack of DNA leaves this call unchecked. Germline assignment: CDR1 MNHEY and CDR2 SMNVEV (reference sequence). This CDR3 spans 14 amino acids.

The rearrangement uses TRBV7-6 and TRBJ2-1; checking the TCRdb D call of TRBD2 is not possible without DNA. The CDR3 runs 13 residues. The V gene's germline CDR1 is SGHVS and CDR2 FNYEAQ. CDR3 sequence reads: CASSSSEVGFRFF.

The chain uses TRBV20-1 and TRBJ1-5; the D call from TCRdb, TRBD1, cannot be confirmed without DNA. Per germline, CDR1 DFQATT and CDR2 SNEGSKA (reference sequence). The CDR3 is 14 amino acids. CDR3 sequence: CSAQGDSRNQPQHF.

V and J are TRBV15 and TRBJ2-7; no DNA is available, so the TRBD1 call from TCRdb remains unchecked. Germline CDR1 reads LNHNV; CDR2 reads YYDKDF (reference sequence). The CDR3 length is 15 residues. The CDR3 loop is CATSRTGWGSYEQYF.

This chain links TRBV28 with TRBJ2-3; TCRdb calls TRBD2, which cannot be checked without DNA. CDR1 is MDHEN and CDR2 is SYDVKM in the germline V gene. This CDR3 contains 16 residues. The CDR3 region is CASSSLGLAVGDTQYF.

Here the CDR3 reads CASSYSPSGGWGNTEAFF. This chain connects TRBV6-2 or TRBV6-3 to TRBJ1-1. The length of the CDR3 is 18 residues. The V gene's germline CDR1 is MNHEY and CDR2 SVGEGT.

The chain joins TRBV15 to TRBJ1-5. This CDR3 is 15 amino acids long. Germline CDR1 reads LNHNV; CDR2 reads YYDKDF (reference sequence). The CDR3: CATSRDGRLNQPQHF. Filled out from reference TRBV15 and TRBJ1-5, the complete variable domain reads DAMVIQNPRYQVTQFGKPVTLSCSQTLNHNVMYWYQQKSSQAPKLLFHYYDKDFNNEADTPDNFQSRRPNTSFCFLDIRSPGLGDTAMYLCATSRDGRLNQPQHFGDGTRLSIL.

The chain has TRBV7-2 and TRBJ2-1; TCRdb designates TRBD1, a call that cannot be tested without DNA. This CDR3 region has 13 residues. CDR1 is SGHTA, CDR2 FQGNSA, per germline. CDR3 sequence: CASSLSGTNEQFF.

The chain is built from TRBV20-1 and TRBJ1-4; TCRdb indicates TRBD1, and absent DNA this call remains unverified. CDR3 length equals 13 residues. The germline gives CDR1 DFQATT, CDR2 SNEGSKA (reference sequence). The CDR3 is CSARTGPNEKLFF.

This chain uses TRBV12-3 or TRBV12-4 with TRBJ1-5; TCRdb lists TRBD1, though no DNA is available to test this call. The CDR3 sequence is 12 residues long. The CDR3 is CASSVQGQPQHF.

V is TRBV5-4 and J is TRBJ2-5; TCRdb proposes TRBD1, but this gene call is untestable without DNA. The length of the CDR3 is 15 residues. Germline V lookup: CDR1 SGHNT, CDR2 YYREEE (reference sequence). The CDR3 here is CASSQPRTGEETQYF.

The genes are TRBV3-1 and TRBJ2-7; TCRdb proposes TRBD1, but this gene call is untestable without DNA. Germline V CDR1 and CDR2: LGHDT, YNNKEL (reference sequence). There are 14 residues in the CDR3. CDR3 in amino acids: CASSQVAGGYEQYF.

The rearrangement links TRBV29-1 to TRBJ2-5; TCRdb's D call of TRBD1 is untestable without DNA. The CDR3 length is 15 residues. Germline CDR1 SQVTM, CDR2 ANQGSEA. CDR3 region: CSVALGQGPQETQYF. The full variable domain, with the rest looked up from reference TRBV29-1 and TRBJ2-5, is SAVISQKPSRDICQRGTSLTIQCQVDSQVTMMFWYRQQPGQSLTLIATANQGSEATYESGFVIDKFPISRPNLTFSTLTVSNMSPEDSSIYLCSVALGQGPQETQYFGPGTRLLVL.

The chain joins TRBV9 to TRBJ2-1; lacking DNA, the TRBD2 call made by TCRdb goes unchecked. Germline V gene lookup returns CDR1 SGDLS and CDR2 YYNGEE. This CDR3 is built from 16 residues. The CDR3 sequence is CASSIGSGLDYNEQFF.

The chain combines TRBV20-1 with TRBJ2-7. The CDR3 is 13 residues long. The V gene's germline CDR1 is DFQATT and CDR2 SNEGSKA (reference sequence). This CDR3 is CSANARSSYEQYF.

J is TRBJ2-5 and V is TRBV3-1; the TRBD1 assignment by TCRdb is unverifiable without DNA. This CDR3 contains 15 residues. Germline-derived CDR1 and CDR2 are LGHDT and YNNKEL (reference sequence). CDR3 residues: CASSQFIGTGETQYF.

The chain recombines TRBV4-1 with TRBJ1-2; the D call of TRBD1 rests on TCRdb alone, since no DNA is present to check it. CDR3 size: 15 residues. Per germline, CDR1 MGHRA and CDR2 YSYEKL. CDR3 amino acids: CASSSSGLGSYGYTF.

The V gene is TRBV4-2, the J gene TRBJ2-7; with no DNA, the TCRdb D assignment of TRBD2 cannot be verified. Germline V gene data show CDR1 as LGHNA and CDR2 as YNFKEQ. The CDR3 has 16 amino acids. The CDR3 here is CASSQSGTESSYEQYF.

The CDR3 here is CASSQVGGRDNEQFF. The chain has TRBV4-1 and TRBJ2-1; TCRdb names TRBD1, which stays unverified in the absence of DNA. This CDR3 spans 15 amino acids. In germline, CDR1 is MGHRA, CDR2 YSYEKL.

J is TRBJ2-1 and V is TRBV5-6. The CDR3 extends over 12 amino acids. In germline, CDR1 is SGHDT, CDR2 YYEEEE. The CDR3 sequence is CASSLSGNEQFF.

The rearrangement uses TRBV20-1 and TRBJ1-6; TCRdb outputs TRBD1, but without DNA this stays unchecked. The CDR3 length is 16 residues. CDR1 and CDR2 (germline): DFQATT, SNEGSKA (reference sequence). The chain's CDR3 is CSARDRRDSSNSPLHF.

V gene TRBV4-2 combines with J gene TRBJ1-5; TCRdb reports TRBD1, a call that lacks DNA to check it against. The CDR3 has 16 residues. CDR1 and CDR2 (germline): LGHNA, YNFKEQ. The CDR3 region is CASSQGGGRINQPQHF.